These T cell receptor beta chains were read from a single sample in a study of shared clonotypes between healthy human individuals. Using immunoSEQ multiplex PCR, the repertoire was profiled, and TCRdb retains in-frame clones only, with some absent. The sample holds approximately 1,000,000 clones; around three quarters are singletons and the top ten take about 0.94%. Sequencing was done on a sample of memory CD4+ T cells from PBMCs. Receptor source: a man younger than 35 in good health. Some clones in this sample may be carry-over from other donors' samples. The CDR3 runs from the conserved cysteine through the conserved F or W. D genes are given only for firm matches. Some rows mark clone size as missing; the rest say once, few, many or name a class of expanded clone.

clone_size,v_call,d_call,j_call,cdr3_aa,cdr3_nt
NA,TRBV2,TRBD1,TRBJ1-5,CASGQGGYQPQHF,TGTGCCAGCGGACAGGGTGGATATCAGCCCCAGCATTTT
few,TRBV21-1,NA,TRBJ2-4,CARRPIGTLAAKNIQYF,TGTGCCCGTAGACCGATTGGAACGCTAGCCGCCAAAAACATTCAGTACTTC
few,TRBV5-1,TRBD2,TRBJ2-2,CASSFLAGGTGELFF,TGCGCCAGCAGCTTCCTAGCGGGAGGCACCGGGGAGCTGTTTTTT
NA,TRBV9,NA,TRBJ1-4,CASSVSWNEKLFF,TGTGCCAGCAGCGTTTCTTGGAATGAAAAACTGTTTTTT
few,TRBV11-1,TRBD2,TRBJ2-1,CASSTKRGSNEQFF,TGTGCCAGCAGCACGAAGCGGGGCTCCAATGAGCAGTTCTTC
NA,TRBV11-2,NA,TRBJ1-5,CASSPGHGRNSNQPQHF,TGTGCCAGCAGCCCAGGGCACGGGCGAAATAGCAATCAGCCCCAGCATTTT
NA,TRBV7-8,TRBD2,TRBJ2-1,CASSLVLAGEGNEQFF,TGTGCCAGCAGCTTAGTATTGGCGGGAGAAGGCAATGAGCAGTTCTTC
NA,TRBV28,NA,TRBJ2-1,CASRSASSYNEQFF,TGTGCCAGCAGGAGCGCGAGCTCCTACAATGAGCAGTTCTTC
NA,TRBV28,TRBD1,TRBJ1-1,CASRDRVAVAFF,TGTGCCAGCAGAGACAGGGTCGCGGTGGCTTTCTTT
few,TRBV10-1,NA,TRBJ2-1,CASSMDPREQFF,TGCGCCAGCAGTATGGACCCTAGGGAGCAGTTCTTC
NA,TRBV6-5,NA,TRBJ1-1,CASSGLDKNTEAFF,TGTGCCAGCAGCGGCCTCGACAAGAACACTGAAGCTTTCTTT